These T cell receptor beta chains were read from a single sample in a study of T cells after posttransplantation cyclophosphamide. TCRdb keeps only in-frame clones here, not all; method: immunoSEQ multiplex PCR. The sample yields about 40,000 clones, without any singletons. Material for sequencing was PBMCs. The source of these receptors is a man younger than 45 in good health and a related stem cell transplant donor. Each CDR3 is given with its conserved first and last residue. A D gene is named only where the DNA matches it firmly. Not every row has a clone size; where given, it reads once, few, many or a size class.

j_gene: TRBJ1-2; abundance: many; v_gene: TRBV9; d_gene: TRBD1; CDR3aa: CASSVEGQGRGGYTF
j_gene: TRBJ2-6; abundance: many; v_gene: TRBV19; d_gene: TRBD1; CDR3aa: CASSPTGAGANVLTF
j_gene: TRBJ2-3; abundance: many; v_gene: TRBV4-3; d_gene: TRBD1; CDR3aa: CASSHGTGTSTDTQYF
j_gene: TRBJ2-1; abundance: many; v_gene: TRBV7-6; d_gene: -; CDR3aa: CASSLIRDEQFF
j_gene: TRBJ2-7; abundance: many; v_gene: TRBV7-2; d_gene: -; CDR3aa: CASRAGSSYEQYF
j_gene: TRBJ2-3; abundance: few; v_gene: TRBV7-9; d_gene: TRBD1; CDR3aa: CASSRDRSTDPQYF
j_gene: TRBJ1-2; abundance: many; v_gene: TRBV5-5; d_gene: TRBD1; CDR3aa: CASSLGTGAQPGYGYTF
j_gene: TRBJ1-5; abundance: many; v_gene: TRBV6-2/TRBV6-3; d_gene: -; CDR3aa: CARPQDKHSNQPQHF
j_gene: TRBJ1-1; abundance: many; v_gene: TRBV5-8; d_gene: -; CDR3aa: CASSYRTPDTEAFF
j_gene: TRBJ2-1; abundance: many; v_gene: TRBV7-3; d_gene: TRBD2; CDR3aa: CASSFAGGPDNEQFF
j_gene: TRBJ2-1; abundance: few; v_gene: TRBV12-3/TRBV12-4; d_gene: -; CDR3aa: CASAYRGGGNEQFF
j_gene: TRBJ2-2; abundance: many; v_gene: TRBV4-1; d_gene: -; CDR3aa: CASSQGPGAGELFF
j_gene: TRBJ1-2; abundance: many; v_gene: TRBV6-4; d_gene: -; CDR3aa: CATRGGTERYTF
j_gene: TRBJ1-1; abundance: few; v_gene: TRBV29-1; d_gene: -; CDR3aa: CSSGLFDHRESEAFF
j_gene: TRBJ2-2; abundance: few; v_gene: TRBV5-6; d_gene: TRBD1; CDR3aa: CASSMQGANTGELFF
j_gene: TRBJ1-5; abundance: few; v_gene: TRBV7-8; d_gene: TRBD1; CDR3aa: CASSLARLGQGVFHQPQHF
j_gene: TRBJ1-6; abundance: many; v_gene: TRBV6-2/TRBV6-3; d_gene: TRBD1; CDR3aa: CASSRQGYNSPLHF
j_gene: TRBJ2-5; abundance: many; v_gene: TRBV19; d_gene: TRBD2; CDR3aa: CASSITRTSRFETQYF
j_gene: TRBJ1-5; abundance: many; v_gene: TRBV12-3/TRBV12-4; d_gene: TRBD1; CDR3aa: CASRQGGKQPQHF
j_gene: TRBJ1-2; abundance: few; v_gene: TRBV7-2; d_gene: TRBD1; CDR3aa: CASSLSTGGVYGYTF
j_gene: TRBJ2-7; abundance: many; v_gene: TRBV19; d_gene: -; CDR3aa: CASSIGGNSYEQYF
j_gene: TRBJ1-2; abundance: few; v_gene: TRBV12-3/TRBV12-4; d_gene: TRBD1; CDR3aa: CASSSRQGYGYTF
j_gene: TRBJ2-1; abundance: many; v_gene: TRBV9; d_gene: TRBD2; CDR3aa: CASSQMGGLEQFF
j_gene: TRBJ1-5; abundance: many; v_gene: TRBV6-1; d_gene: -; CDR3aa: CASRGGQSYQPQHF
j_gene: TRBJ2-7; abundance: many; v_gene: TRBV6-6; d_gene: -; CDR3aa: CASSYRAYEQYF
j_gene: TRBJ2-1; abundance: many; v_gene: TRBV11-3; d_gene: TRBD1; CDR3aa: CASSSDPWTGSRNEQFF
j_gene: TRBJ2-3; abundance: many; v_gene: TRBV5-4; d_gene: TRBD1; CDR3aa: CASSLDRGEGDTQYF
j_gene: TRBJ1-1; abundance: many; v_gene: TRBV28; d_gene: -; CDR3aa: CASAGLMNTEAFF
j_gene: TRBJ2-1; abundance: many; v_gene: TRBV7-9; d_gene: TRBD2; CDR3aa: CASRLLVSGGAGYNEQFF
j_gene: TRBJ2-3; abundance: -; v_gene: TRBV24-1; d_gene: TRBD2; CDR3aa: CATSDPLAGGRGDTQYF
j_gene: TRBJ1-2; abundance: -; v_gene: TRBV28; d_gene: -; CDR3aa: CASASTGNYGYTF
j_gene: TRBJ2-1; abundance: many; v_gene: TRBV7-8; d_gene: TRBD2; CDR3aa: CASSPPLAGGPDEQFF
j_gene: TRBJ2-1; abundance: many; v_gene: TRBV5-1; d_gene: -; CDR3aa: CASSPPVDSYNEQFF
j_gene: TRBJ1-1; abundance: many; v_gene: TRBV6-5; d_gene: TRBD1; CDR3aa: CASKGQLNTEAFF
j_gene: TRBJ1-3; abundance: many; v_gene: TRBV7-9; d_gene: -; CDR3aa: CASSLYVRRGSSGNTIYF